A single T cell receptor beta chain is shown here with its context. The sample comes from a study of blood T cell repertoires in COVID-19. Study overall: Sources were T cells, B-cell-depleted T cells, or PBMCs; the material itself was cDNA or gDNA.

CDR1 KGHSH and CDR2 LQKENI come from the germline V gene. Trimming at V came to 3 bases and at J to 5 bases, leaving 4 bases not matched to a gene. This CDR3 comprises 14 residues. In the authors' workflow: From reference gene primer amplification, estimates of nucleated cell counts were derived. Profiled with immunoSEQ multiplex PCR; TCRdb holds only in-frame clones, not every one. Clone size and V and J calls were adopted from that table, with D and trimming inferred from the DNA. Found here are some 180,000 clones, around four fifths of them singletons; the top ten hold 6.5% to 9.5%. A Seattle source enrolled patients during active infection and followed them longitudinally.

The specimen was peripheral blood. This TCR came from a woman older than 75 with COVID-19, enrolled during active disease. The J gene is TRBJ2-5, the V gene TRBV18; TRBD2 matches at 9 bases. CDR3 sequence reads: CASSPGTSWETQYF. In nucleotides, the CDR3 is TGTGCCAGCTCACCCGGGACTAGCTGGGAGACCCAGTACTTC.